These 11 T cell receptor beta chains originate from one sample sequenced in a study of blood T cell repertoires in COVID-19 (dated by TCRdb to about 2020). Libraries were prepared through the immunoSEQ multiplex PCR assay. The table comes from immuneACCESS by way of TCRdb, which keeps in-frame sequences with V and J called. Part of the clones is missing from these tables; in studies checked, under half for an unresolved V gene and the rest for unknown reasons. The sample contains over 250,000 clones, around 90% of them found a single time. Of the sample, approximately 0.8% is held by the ten largest clones. The specimen sequenced was peripheral blood. The source is a woman in her thirties with acute or convalescent COVID-19.

The chain uses TRBV6-5 and TRBJ1-2; a possible D gene is TRBD1 (5 bases). The V gene's germline CDR1 is MNHEY and CDR2 SVGAGI. Trimming took 5 bases from V and 6 from J, leaving 19 bases between them. CDR3 length: 15 amino acids. The CDR3 DNA reads TGTGCCAGCAGTCGTACTATGGGAGGGGTGAATGGCTACACCTTC. Its translation: CASSRTMGGVNGYTF.

The gene calls are TRBV5-6 and TRBJ2-3; 7 positions match TRBD2. The CDR3 is 15 amino acids. Germline CDR1 reads SGHDT; CDR2 reads YYEEEE. Losses at the gene ends were 3 bases for V and 2 bases for J; bases not matched to a gene: 6. The CDR3 DNA sequence: TGTGCCAGCAGCTGGGCCGCGGGAGCCACAGATACGCAGTATTTT. It codes for CASSWAAGATDTQYF.

The chain is built from TRBV27 and TRBJ1-1; the match to TRBD1 covers 8 bases. Per the germline V gene, CDR1 is MNHEY and CDR2 is SMNVEV (reference sequence). V was clipped by 5 bases and J by 3 bases; unmatched bases: 8. The CDR3 has 15 amino acids. The CDR3 DNA reads as TGTGCCAGCAGTCTCAGATGGACAGGGCACACTGAAGCTTTCTTT. Translating gives CASSLRWTGHTEAFF.

V is TRBV19 and J is TRBJ1-3, with D perhaps matching TRBD1 (5 bases). The CDR3 has 15 amino acids. The germline V gene encodes CDR1 LNHDA and CDR2 SQIVND (reference sequence). Trimming took off 6 bases at V and 0 bases at J, with 12 bases between the two ends. The CDR3 region has the DNA TGTGCCAGTAGGTCCCAGGGTTACTCTGGAAACACCATATATTTT. This encodes CASRSQGYSGNTIYF.

J is TRBJ2-4 and V is TRBV5-8; no clear D. Looked up from germline, CDR1 is SGHTS and CDR2 is YDEGEE. Trimming left V 4 bases short and J 3 bases short, with 14 bases between. CDR3 length equals 15 residues. Written as DNA, the CDR3 is TGTGCCAGCAGCCCCGTGTTGGCGGTCAAAAACATTCAGTACTTC. It is translated as CASSPVLAVKNIQYF.

The V gene is TRBV7-6, the J gene TRBJ2-1; 13 bases fit TRBD2. This CDR3 is built from 15 residues. The trim removed 2 bases at V and 6 bases at J, leaving 1 base unmatched. CDR1 is SGHVS, CDR2 FNYEAQ, per germline. The CDR3 bases are TGTGCCAGCAGCTTAAGGACTAGCGGGAGCAATGAGCAGTTCTTC. This translates into CASSLRTSGSNEQFF.

The rearrangement links TRBV30 to TRBJ2-3, with TRBD2 matching 7 bases. This CDR3 is built from 11 residues. The trim removed 1 base at V and 9 bases at J, leaving 1 base unmatched. Germline assignment: CDR1 GTSNPN and CDR2 SVGIG (reference sequence). DNA of the CDR3: TGTGCCTGGAGTGGGGGACTAACGCAGTATTTT. This sequence encodes CAWSGGLTQYF.

The chain couples TRBV4-2 to TRBJ2-1, with D possibly being TRBD1 (6 bases). V was pared by 1 base and J by 0 bases, with 13 bases between. The CDR3 consists of 17 residues. CDR1 is LGHNA and CDR2 is YNFKEQ in the germline V gene. DNA for the CDR3: TGTGCCAGCAGCCAAGGGAAAGGACAGAGCTCCTACAATGAGCAGTTCTTC. Translating gives CASSQGKGQSSYNEQFF.

CDR3 DNA sequence: TGTGCCAGCAGTTACCAGTTCATATACAATGAGCAGTTCTTC. Protein sequence: CASSYQFIYNEQFF. The chain has TRBV6-2 or TRBV6-3 and TRBJ2-1; unclear D gene. The germline gives CDR1 MNHEY, CDR2 SVGEGT. This CDR3 is built from 14 residues. The germline V and J ends were trimmed by 2 bases and 4 bases, with 9 bases remaining between them.

The rearrangement uses TRBV6-2 or TRBV6-3 and TRBJ2-3; D gene uncertain. V lost 0 bases to trimming and J lost 7 bases, with 5 bases between them. CDR1 and CDR2 (germline): MNHEY, SVGEGT. There are 12 residues in the CDR3. CDR3 sequence (DNA): TGTGCCAGCAGTTACTCCCCAAATACGCAGTATTTT. This encodes CASSYSPNTQYF.

This rearrangement joins TRBV27 to TRBJ2-1, with 16 bases that match TRBD2. CDR1 is MNHEY, CDR2 SMNVEV, per germline (reference sequence). After removal of 5 bases from V and 10 bases from J, the junction contained 11 bases not matched to a gene. The CDR3 totals 17 residues. CDR3 in amino acids: CASSEPGLAGGPREQFF. The CDR3 nucleotides read TGTGCCAGCAGTGAGCCGGGACTAGCGGGAGGGCCGAGGGAGCAGTTCTTC.